These 12 T cell receptor beta chains share one sample of origin, sequenced in a study of cytotoxic CD8 clonotypes in ibrutinib-treated CLL (dated by TCRdb to the early 2020s). Receptors were amplified or captured by the immunoSEQ multiplex PCR assay. Drawn from immuneACCESS, this table holds only the in-frame rearrangements with V and J called that TCRdb kept. Clones are partly lost; checked studies trace under half to an unresolved V gene and leave the rest unexplained. The sample profile shows some 130,000 clones; around 84% of them were found once. The top ten hold 3% to 4% of the sample. The intended sense of this specimen's time point label: approximately 25 months on ibrutinib. Sample: PBMCs, taken after 24 months of ibrutinib treatment. All receptors derive from a human donor with chronic lymphocytic leukemia.

The rearrangement joins TRBV5-1 to TRBJ2-3, with 7 positions matching TRBD2. The CDR3 has 16 residues. The trim removed 0 bases at V and 3 bases at J, leaving 7 bases unmatched. CDR1 is SGHRS and CDR2 is YFSETQ in the germline V gene. This CDR3 reads CASSLEYAGVTDTQYF. In DNA form, the CDR3 reads TGCGCCAGCAGCTTGGAGTACGCGGGGGTGACAGATACGCAGTATTTT.

This chain joins TRBV5-1 and TRBJ1-2; 9 bases are a match to TRBD1. The CDR3 is made up of 12 amino acids. Germline values: CDR1 SGHRS, CDR2 YFSETQ. Trimming at V came to 7 bases and at J to 2 bases, leaving 0 bases not matched to a gene. DNA for the CDR3: TGCGCCAGCGGGACAGGGAACTATGGCTACACCTTC. This sequence encodes CASGTGNYGYTF.

The chain employs TRBV13 and TRBJ2-3, with unresolved D. Trimming left V 7 bases short and J 0 bases short, with 14 bases between. From germline, CDR1 is PRHDT and CDR2 FYEKMQ (reference sequence). The CDR3 is 15 residues long. The CDR3 DNA reads TGTGCCAGCACTCTCATAATGACTAGCACAGATACGCAGTATTTT. As protein: CASTLIMTSTDTQYF.

The chain combines TRBV30 with TRBJ2-5; D not certain. Trimming removed 1 base from V and 3 bases from J, with 6 bases in between. This CDR3 spans 12 amino acids. Germline lookup yields CDR1 GTSNPN and CDR2 SVGIG (reference sequence). CDR3 sequence: CAWSGGKETQYF. The CDR3 DNA is TGTGCCTGGAGTGGGGGTAAAGAGACCCAGTACTTC.

J is TRBJ2-3 and V is TRBV5-1; 12 bases line up with TRBD1. CDR1 and CDR2 (germline): SGHRS, YFSETQ. This CDR3 region has 16 residues. V shed 6 bases and J 4 bases; nucleotides not matched to a gene: 9. CDR3 coding DNA: TGCGCCAGCACGCACTGGGGACAGGGGGCGTCAGATACGCAGTATTTT. It is translated as CASTHWGQGASDTQYF.

This clone was seen a handful of times. This chain joins TRBV5-1 and TRBJ2-7; D tentatively reads TRBD1 or TRBD2 (5 bases each). CDR3 length: 14 residues. Germline V lookup: CDR1 SGHRS, CDR2 YFSETQ. Trimming pared 3 bases from V and 2 bases from J, leaving 12 bases between. The chain's CDR3 is CASSSTGDPYEQYF. CDR3 coding DNA: TGCGCCAGCAGCTCCACCGGGGACCCCTACGAGCAGTACTTC. The complete variable domain, with remaining parts taken from reference TRBV5-1 and TRBJ2-7, reads KAGVTQTPRYLIKTRGQQVTLSCSPISGHRSVSWYQQTPGQGLQFLFEYFSETQRNKGNFPGRFSGRQFSNSRSEMNVSTLELGDSALYLCASSSTGDPYEQYFGPGTRLTVT.

CDR3 coding DNA: TGTGCCAGCAGCTTAGACGGGAATAATGAAAAACTGTTTTTT. Encoded protein: CASSLDGNNEKLFF. J is TRBJ1-4 and V is TRBV7-9; D remains ambiguous. Germline lookup yields CDR1 SEHNR and CDR2 FQNEAQ (reference sequence). There are 14 residues in the CDR3. Trimming cost V 1 base and J 4 bases, with 7 bases left between them.

V gene TRBV29-1 combines with J gene TRBJ2-7, with D unclear. CDR1 is SQVTM and CDR2 is ANQGSEA in the germline V gene. V lost 4 bases to trimming and J lost 2 bases, with 12 bases between them. The CDR3 spans 13 residues. In nucleotides, the CDR3 is TGCAGCGTTGTGCCCGGCGGTGCCTACGAGCAGTACTTC. Its protein product is CSVVPGGAYEQYF.

This clone was seen more than once but under ten times. The chain carries TRBV13 and TRBJ1-1; no reliable D call. Germline V CDR1 and CDR2: PRHDT, FYEKMQ (reference sequence). The CDR3 sequence is 14 residues long. The germline V and J ends were trimmed by 0 bases and 1 base, with 6 bases remaining between them. CDR3 sequence (DNA): TGTGCCAGCAGCTTAGGGTTAAGGAACACTGAAGCTTTCTTT. The encoded protein is CASSLGLRNTEAFF.

The chain couples TRBV2 to TRBJ1-1; the D gene is possibly TRBD1 (5 bases). CDR1 is SNHLY, CDR2 FYNNEI, per germline. The CDR3 is 15 amino acids. Trimming pared 4 bases from V and 4 bases from J, leaving 16 bases between. CDR3 DNA sequence: TGTGCCAGCAGTGTTGAGGACAATTTTGGCACTGAAGCTTTCTTT. Protein product: CASSVEDNFGTEAFF. The whole variable domain, filled in from reference TRBV2 and TRBJ1-1, reads EPEVTQTPSHQVTQMGQEVILRCVPISNHLYFYWYRQILGQKVEFLVSFYNNEISEKSEIFDDQFSVERPDGSNFTLKIRSTKLEDSAMYFCASSVEDNFGTEAFFGQGTRLTVV.

V usage is TRBV6-1 and J usage is TRBJ1-4; tentatively, D is TRBD1 (6 bases). Trimming pared 6 bases from V and 5 bases from J, leaving 16 bases between. Germline V gene sequence: CDR1 MNHNS, CDR2 SASEGT. This CDR3 is built from 15 residues. CDR3 loop: CASRGGQIPNEKLFF. DNA of the CDR3: TGTGCCAGCAGAGGAGGACAGATCCCAAATGAAAAACTGTTTTTT.

The rearrangement links TRBV19 to TRBJ2-2, with 8 nucleotides matching TRBD1. Germline V gives CDR1 LNHDA, CDR2 SQIVND (reference sequence). The V and J ends lost 1 base and 4 bases, in that order; junction bases with no gene match: 2. This CDR3 region has 15 residues. CDR3 DNA: TGTGCCAGTAGTATAGGGACAGGGTCCACCGGGGAGCTGTTTTTT. Encoded protein: CASSIGTGSTGELFF.